A selection of T cell receptor beta chains follows, all from one sample in a study of T cell changes during pregnancy in multiple sclerosis. Method: immunoSEQ multiplex PCR; TCRdb's copy keeps in-frame clones and lacks some. The table records some 38,000 clones, about 90% of them present only once. Sequenced material: CD4+ T cells from peripheral blood mononuclear cells, taken in the third trimester of pregnancy. These receptors were collected from a female donor in good health, enrolled as a control in a pregnancy study. Both conserved end residues are part of each CDR3. The D gene is left open where the match is weak. The listing skips clone size in some rows; elsewhere it reads once, few, many or a size class.

j_gene: TRBJ2-7
abundance: -
v_gene: TRBV6-1
d_gene: -
CDR3aa: CASSELLRVEQYF
CDR3nt: TGTGCCAGCAGTGAGCTACTGAGGGTTGAGCAGTACTTC

j_gene: TRBJ1-5
abundance: -
v_gene: TRBV7-2
d_gene: -
CDR3aa: CASSPGLGQSNQPQHF
CDR3nt: TGTGCCAGCAGCCCAGGGTTGGGACAAAGCAATCAGCCCCAGCATTTT

j_gene: TRBJ1-2
abundance: -
v_gene: TRBV10-2
d_gene: -
CDR3aa: CASRATGKGYTF
CDR3nt: TGCGCCAGCAGGGCAACAGGGAAAGGCTACACCTTC

j_gene: TRBJ2-2
abundance: -
v_gene: TRBV5-6
d_gene: TRBD2
CDR3aa: CASARRASGRRIPGELFF
CDR3nt: TGTGCCAGCGCTAGGAGGGCCAGCGGGAGACGGATACCCGGGGAGCTGTTTTTT

j_gene: TRBJ1-4
abundance: -
v_gene: TRBV14
d_gene: -
CDR3aa: CASSPQGPNRVNEKLFF
CDR3nt: TGTGCCAGCAGCCCCCAAGGTCCCAATCGGGTTAATGAAAAACTGTTTTTT

j_gene: TRBJ1-1
abundance: -
v_gene: TRBV7-9
d_gene: -
CDR3aa: CASSLTGDTEAFF
CDR3nt: TGTGCCAGCAGCCTCACGGGGGACACTGAAGCTTTCTTT

j_gene: TRBJ1-4
abundance: once
v_gene: TRBV18
d_gene: TRBD1
CDR3aa: CASSPWDSRSATNEKLFF
CDR3nt: TGTGCCAGCTCACCCTGGGACAGTCGAAGTGCAACTAATGAAAAACTGTTTTTT

j_gene: TRBJ1-2
abundance: -
v_gene: TRBV19
d_gene: -
CDR3aa: CASSIEAGSYTF
CDR3nt: TGTGCCAGTAGTATAGAGGCCGGGAGCTACACCTTC

j_gene: TRBJ1-3
abundance: -
v_gene: TRBV7-9
d_gene: -
CDR3aa: CASSPRGISGNTIYF
CDR3nt: TGTGCCAGCAGCCCCAGAGGGATCTCTGGAAACACCATATATTTT

j_gene: TRBJ1-1
abundance: -
v_gene: TRBV28
d_gene: -
CDR3aa: CASGTSGYWAVEATEAFF
CDR3nt: TGTGCCAGCGGGACATCGGGATATTGGGCTGTCGAGGCCACTGAAGCTTTCTTT

j_gene: TRBJ2-3
abundance: -
v_gene: TRBV9
d_gene: -
CDR3aa: CASTPPGADTQYF
CDR3nt: TGTGCCAGCACCCCCCCTGGAGCGGATACGCAGTATTTT

j_gene: TRBJ2-1
abundance: once
v_gene: TRBV27
d_gene: -
CDR3aa: CASSLTPPRTDLEEQFF
CDR3nt: TGTGCCAGCAGTTTAACCCCCCCCCGGACTGACCTGGAAGAGCAGTTCTTC

j_gene: TRBJ2-7
abundance: -
v_gene: TRBV10-3
d_gene: TRBD1
CDR3aa: CAITATWGGQGAGEQYF
CDR3nt: TGTGCCATCACCGCAACCTGGGGGGGACAGGGAGCAGGAGAGCAGTACTTC

j_gene: TRBJ2-7
abundance: -
v_gene: TRBV5-1
d_gene: -
CDR3aa: CASRERSGEQYF
CDR3nt: TGCGCCAGCAGAGAACGGTCCGGCGAGCAGTACTTC

j_gene: TRBJ1-1
abundance: -
v_gene: TRBV20-1
d_gene: -
CDR3aa: CSASGRAEAFF
CDR3nt: TGCAGTGCTAGCGGGAGGGCTGAAGCTTTCTTT

j_gene: TRBJ1-2
abundance: -
v_gene: TRBV2
d_gene: TRBD1
CDR3aa: CASREGQDYGYTF
CDR3nt: TGTGCCAGCAGGGAGGGACAGGACTATGGCTACACCTTC

j_gene: TRBJ2-3
abundance: -
v_gene: TRBV7-3
d_gene: -
CDR3aa: CASSPSGERTDTQYF
CDR3nt: TGTGCCAGCAGCCCTTCTGGAGAACGGACAGATACGCAGTATTTT

j_gene: TRBJ2-3
abundance: -
v_gene: TRBV5-1
d_gene: TRBD2
CDR3aa: CASSLYGGGATTDTQYF
CDR3nt: TGCGCCAGCAGCTTATACGGCGGGGGGGCTACCACAGATACGCAGTATTTT

j_gene: TRBJ2-3
abundance: -
v_gene: TRBV7-8
d_gene: -
CDR3aa: CASSFYSTDTQYF
CDR3nt: TGTGCCAGCAGCTTCTACAGCACAGATACGCAGTATTTT

j_gene: TRBJ2-1
abundance: -
v_gene: TRBV28
d_gene: -
CDR3aa: CASSPPVINEQFF
CDR3nt: TGTGCCAGCAGCCCCCCGGTCATCAATGAGCAGTTCTTC

j_gene: TRBJ1-2
abundance: once
v_gene: TRBV10-3
d_gene: -
CDR3aa: CAITNTSYGYTF
CDR3nt: TGTGCCATCACCAACACAAGTTATGGCTACACCTTC

j_gene: TRBJ1-2
abundance: -
v_gene: TRBV5-1
d_gene: TRBD1
CDR3aa: CATRTGNNYGYTF
CDR3nt: TGCGCCACCCGGACAGGGAATAACTATGGCTACACCTTC

j_gene: TRBJ1-5
abundance: -
v_gene: TRBV28
d_gene: -
CDR3aa: CASSFTGQPQHF
CDR3nt: TGTGCCAGCAGTTTTACGGGTCAGCCCCAGCATTTT

j_gene: TRBJ1-4
abundance: -
v_gene: TRBV19
d_gene: -
CDR3aa: CASTIAAGGVNEKLFF
CDR3nt: TGTGCCAGTACCATCGCAGCGGGGGGAGTGAACGAAAAACTGTTTTTT

j_gene: TRBJ2-5
abundance: -
v_gene: TRBV18
d_gene: -
CDR3aa: CASSPGETQYF
CDR3nt: TGTGCCAGCTCACCCGGAGAGACCCAGTACTTC

j_gene: TRBJ2-7
abundance: -
v_gene: TRBV14
d_gene: -
CDR3aa: CASSQYTYEQYF
CDR3nt: TGTGCCAGCAGCCAGTACACCTACGAGCAGTACTTC

j_gene: TRBJ2-7
abundance: -
v_gene: TRBV28
d_gene: -
CDR3aa: CASSALGRGYEQYF
CDR3nt: TGTGCCAGCAGTGCCCTCGGTCGGGGGTACGAGCAGTACTTC

j_gene: TRBJ2-7
abundance: few
v_gene: TRBV11-2
d_gene: TRBD1
CDR3aa: CASSRLDRGGYEQYF
CDR3nt: TGTGCCAGCAGCCGACTGGACAGGGGAGGGTACGAGCAGTACTTC

j_gene: TRBJ1-1
abundance: -
v_gene: TRBV30
d_gene: -
CDR3aa: CAWSEGVNTEAFF
CDR3nt: TGTGCCTGGAGTGAGGGGGTGAACACTGAAGCTTTCTTT

j_gene: TRBJ1-5
abundance: -
v_gene: TRBV18
d_gene: -
CDR3aa: CASSSDSRDQPQHF
CDR3nt: TGTGCCAGCTCATCGGACAGTCGGGATCAGCCCCAGCATTTT

j_gene: TRBJ2-5
abundance: -
v_gene: TRBV25-1
d_gene: TRBD2
CDR3aa: CASSEGLAHLVQETQYF
CDR3nt: TGTGCCAGCAGTGAGGGACTAGCGCACCTCGTCCAAGAGACCCAGTACTTC

j_gene: TRBJ2-7
abundance: -
v_gene: TRBV20-1
d_gene: TRBD2
CDR3aa: CSAGGLAPQYF
CDR3nt: TGCAGTGCTGGGGGACTAGCCCCGCAGTACTTC

j_gene: TRBJ2-1
abundance: few
v_gene: TRBV5-4
d_gene: -
CDR3aa: CASSLSGQSYNEQFF
CDR3nt: TGTGCCAGCAGCTTAAGTGGACAAAGTTACAATGAGCAGTTCTTC

j_gene: TRBJ1-6
abundance: -
v_gene: TRBV7-2
d_gene: -
CDR3aa: CASTPTPDSPLHF
CDR3nt: TGTGCCAGCACCCCAACCCCGGATTCACCCCTCCACTTT

j_gene: TRBJ2-1
abundance: -
v_gene: TRBV5-3
d_gene: -
CDR3aa: CAIWGDANNNEQFF
CDR3nt: TGTGCCATATGGGGGGACGCCAATAACAATGAGCAGTTCTTC

j_gene: TRBJ2-1
abundance: -
v_gene: TRBV6-6
d_gene: -
CDR3aa: CASSYPQLVNEQFF
CDR3nt: TGTGCCAGCAGTTACCCACAACTAGTTAATGAGCAGTTCTTC

j_gene: TRBJ2-7
abundance: few
v_gene: TRBV7-2
d_gene: -
CDR3aa: CASSYLVTLYEQYF
CDR3nt: TGTGCCAGCAGCTACTTAGTCACGCTCTACGAGCAGTACTTC

j_gene: TRBJ1-1
abundance: -
v_gene: TRBV11-2
d_gene: TRBD1
CDR3aa: CASSSPGQTTEAFF
CDR3nt: TGTGCCAGCAGCTCGCCGGGACAGACAACTGAAGCTTTCTTT

j_gene: TRBJ1-2
abundance: -
v_gene: TRBV28
d_gene: TRBD1
CDR3aa: CASSVQGAPVGTF
CDR3nt: TGTGCCAGCAGCGTACAGGGGGCCCCCGTTGGCACCTTC

j_gene: TRBJ1-2
abundance: -
v_gene: TRBV6-5
d_gene: -
CDR3aa: CASKRAPNNYGYTF
CDR3nt: TGTGCCAGCAAGAGAGCTCCCAATAACTATGGCTACACCTTC

j_gene: TRBJ2-7
abundance: -
v_gene: TRBV2
d_gene: TRBD2
CDR3aa: CASNPGLAGYEQYF
CDR3nt: TGTGCCAGCAATCCGGGACTAGCGGGCTACGAGCAGTACTTC

j_gene: TRBJ2-1
abundance: once
v_gene: TRBV5-5
d_gene: -
CDR3aa: CASSLGREQFF
CDR3nt: TGTGCCAGCAGCTTGGGGAGGGAGCAGTTCTTC

j_gene: TRBJ2-5
abundance: once
v_gene: TRBV7-9
d_gene: TRBD1
CDR3aa: CASSTRTGGDQETQYF
CDR3nt: TGTGCCAGCAGCACTAGGACAGGGGGAGACCAAGAGACCCAGTACTTC

j_gene: TRBJ2-1
abundance: -
v_gene: TRBV27
d_gene: -
CDR3aa: CASSPAGSTSFSYNEQFF
CDR3nt: TGTGCCAGCAGTCCCGCGGGAAGTACGTCTTTTTCGTACAATGAGCAGTTCTTC

j_gene: TRBJ2-7
abundance: -
v_gene: TRBV10-3
d_gene: -
CDR3aa: CAIAGLSPSYEQYF
CDR3nt: TGTGCCATCGCGGGATTATCGCCCTCCTATGAGCAGTACTTC

j_gene: TRBJ1-5
abundance: -
v_gene: TRBV2
d_gene: -
CDR3aa: CASSSQGHQPQHF
CDR3nt: TGTGCCAGCAGTTCTCAGGGCCATCAGCCCCAGCATTTT

j_gene: TRBJ1-2
abundance: -
v_gene: TRBV6-6
d_gene: -
CDR3aa: CASTPREGDYGYTF
CDR3nt: TGTGCCAGCACCCCGAGAGAGGGCGACTATGGCTACACCTTC

j_gene: TRBJ1-2
abundance: -
v_gene: TRBV10-3
d_gene: -
CDR3aa: CAISDRLQRDYGYTF
CDR3nt: TGTGCCATCAGTGATAGGTTACAGCGGGACTATGGCTACACCTTC

j_gene: TRBJ1-2
abundance: -
v_gene: TRBV30
d_gene: -
CDR3aa: CAWSVKQGGSYGYTF
CDR3nt: TGTGCCTGGAGTGTAAAGCAAGGCGGAAGCTATGGCTACACCTTC

j_gene: TRBJ1-1
abundance: -
v_gene: TRBV4-2
d_gene: -
CDR3aa: CASSQITGTMGNTEAFF
CDR3nt: TGTGCCAGCAGCCAAATTACAGGGACAATGGGGAACACTGAAGCTTTCTTT

j_gene: TRBJ1-2
abundance: -
v_gene: TRBV6-6
d_gene: TRBD1
CDR3aa: CASRDPLDRVYGYTF
CDR3nt: TGTGCCAGCAGAGACCCCCTAGACAGGGTGTATGGCTACACCTTC

j_gene: TRBJ2-2
abundance: -
v_gene: TRBV18
d_gene: TRBD1
CDR3aa: CARGWGQGDTGELFF
CDR3nt: TGTGCCAGGGGGTGGGGACAGGGGGACACCGGGGAGCTGTTTTTT

j_gene: TRBJ2-7
abundance: -
v_gene: TRBV6-5
d_gene: -
CDR3aa: CASSYLGGPAHEQYF
CDR3nt: TGTGCCAGCAGTTACCTGGGGGGACCTGCCCACGAGCAGTACTTC

j_gene: TRBJ1-1
abundance: -
v_gene: TRBV28
d_gene: TRBD1
CDR3aa: CASRSGQFTEAFF
CDR3nt: TGTGCCAGCAGGTCGGGACAGTTCACTGAAGCTTTCTTT

j_gene: TRBJ1-2
abundance: -
v_gene: TRBV2
d_gene: TRBD1
CDR3aa: CASSGTGGLSMGYTF
CDR3nt: TGTGCCAGCAGTGGCACAGGGGGCTTATCGATGGGCTACACCTTC

j_gene: TRBJ2-1
abundance: -
v_gene: TRBV18
d_gene: TRBD2
CDR3aa: CASSPQMVAGEGNEQFF
CDR3nt: TGTGCCAGCTCACCCCAAATGGTCGCGGGAGAAGGTAATGAGCAGTTCTTC